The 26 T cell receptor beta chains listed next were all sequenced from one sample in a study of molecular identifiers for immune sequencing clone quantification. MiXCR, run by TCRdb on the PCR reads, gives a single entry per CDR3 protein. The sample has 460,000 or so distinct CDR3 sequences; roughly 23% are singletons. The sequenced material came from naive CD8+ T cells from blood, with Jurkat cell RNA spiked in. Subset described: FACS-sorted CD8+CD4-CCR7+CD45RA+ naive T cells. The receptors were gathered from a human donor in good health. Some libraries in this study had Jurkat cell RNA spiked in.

In DNA form, the CDR3 reads TGTGCCAGCAGTTACTCGGGTCCGGTAGATACGCAGTATTTT. Its protein product is CASSYSGPVDTQYF. The chain recombines TRBV6-2 or TRBV6-3 with TRBJ2-3; the D is unclear. The CDR3 totals 14 residues. Germline CDR1 is MNHEY and CDR2 is SVGEGT. V lost 0 bases and J lost 5, with 9 bases in between.

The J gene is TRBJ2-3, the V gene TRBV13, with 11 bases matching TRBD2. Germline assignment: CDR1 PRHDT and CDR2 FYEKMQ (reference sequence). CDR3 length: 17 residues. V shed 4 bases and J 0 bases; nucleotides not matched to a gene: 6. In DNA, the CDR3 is TGTGCCAGCAGCTCATCGGGACTAGCGGATAGCACAGATACGCAGTATTTT. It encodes CASSSSGLADSTDTQYF. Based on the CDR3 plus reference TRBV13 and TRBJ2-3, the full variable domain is AAGVIQSPRHLIKEKRETATLKCYPIPRHDTVYWYQQGPGQDPQFLISFYEKMQSDKGSIPDRFSAQQFSDYHSELNMSSLELGDSALYFCASSSSGLADSTDTQYFGPGTRLTVL.

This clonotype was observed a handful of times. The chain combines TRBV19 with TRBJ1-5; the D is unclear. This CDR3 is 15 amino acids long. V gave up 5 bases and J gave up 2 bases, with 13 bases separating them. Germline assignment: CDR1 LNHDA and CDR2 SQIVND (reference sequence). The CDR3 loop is CASSPGERGNQPQHF. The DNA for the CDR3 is TGTGCCAGTAGTCCCGGGGAGAGGGGCAATCAGCCCCAGCATTTT. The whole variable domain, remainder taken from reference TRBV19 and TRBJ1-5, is DGGITQSPKYLFRKEGQNVTLSCEQNLNHDAMYWYRQDPGQGLRLIYYSQIVNDFQKGDIAEGYSVSREKKESFPLTVTSAQKNPTAFYLCASSPGERGNQPQHFGDGTRLSIL.

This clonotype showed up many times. This CDR3 reads CASSIGVGGQGIAYEQYF. As DNA, the CDR3 is TGTGCCAGCAGTATTGGGGTCGGGGGGCAGGGGATCGCCTACGAGCAGTACTTC. The chain links TRBV28 to TRBJ2-7; possible D gene TRBD2, 7 bases. This CDR3 spans 18 amino acids. V lost 5 bases to trimming and J lost 2 bases, with 25 bases between them. The germline V gene has CDR1 MDHEN and CDR2 SYDVKM.

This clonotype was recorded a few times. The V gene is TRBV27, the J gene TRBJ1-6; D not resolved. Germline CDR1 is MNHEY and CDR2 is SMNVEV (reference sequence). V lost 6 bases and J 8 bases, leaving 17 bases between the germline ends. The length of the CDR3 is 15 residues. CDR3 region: CASSPRMSMDSPLHF. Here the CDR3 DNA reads TGTGCCAGCAGCCCCCGGATGAGCATGGATTCACCCCTCCACTTT.

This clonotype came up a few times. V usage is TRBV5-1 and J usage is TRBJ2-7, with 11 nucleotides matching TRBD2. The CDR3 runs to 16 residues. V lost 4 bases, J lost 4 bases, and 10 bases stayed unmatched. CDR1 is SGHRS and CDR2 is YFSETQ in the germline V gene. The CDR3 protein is CASSPTGLAEPYEQYF. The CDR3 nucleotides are TGCGCCAGCAGCCCCACGGGACTAGCGGAACCATACGAGCAGTACTTC.

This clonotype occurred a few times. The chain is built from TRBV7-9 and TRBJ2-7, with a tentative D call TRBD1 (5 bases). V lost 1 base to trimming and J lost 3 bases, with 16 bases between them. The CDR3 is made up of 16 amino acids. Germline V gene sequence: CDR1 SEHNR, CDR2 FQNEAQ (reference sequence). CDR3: CASSLGGGGADYEQYF. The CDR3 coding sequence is TGTGCCAGCAGCTTAGGGGGCGGTGGGGCCGACTACGAGCAGTACTTC.

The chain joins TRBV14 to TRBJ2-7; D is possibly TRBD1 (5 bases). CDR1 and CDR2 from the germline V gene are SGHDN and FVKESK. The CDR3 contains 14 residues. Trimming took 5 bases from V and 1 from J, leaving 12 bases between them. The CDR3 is CASSILGASYEQYF. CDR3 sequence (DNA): TGTGCCAGCAGCATTCTTGGGGCTTCCTACGAGCAGTACTTC.

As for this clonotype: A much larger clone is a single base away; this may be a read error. CDR3 protein: CASSQELDRGGNEQFF. The CDR3, as DNA: TGCGCCAGCAGCCAAGAATTGGACAGGGGGGGCAATGAGCAGTTCTTC. This sequence joins TRBV4-3 and TRBJ2-1; 10 bases are a match to TRBD1. CDR1 and CDR2 (germline): LGHNA, YSLEER. V gave up 0 bases and J gave up 6 bases; unmatched junction bases: 5. This CDR3 region has 16 residues.

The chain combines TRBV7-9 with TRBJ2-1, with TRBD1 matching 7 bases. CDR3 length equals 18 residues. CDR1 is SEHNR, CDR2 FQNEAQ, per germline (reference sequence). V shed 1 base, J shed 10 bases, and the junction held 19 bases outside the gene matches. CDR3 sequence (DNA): TGTGCCAGCAGCTTAGGAGCGGAGGATAGGGTCCGGGACAGAGAGCAGTTCTTC. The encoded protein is CASSLGAEDRVRDREQFF.

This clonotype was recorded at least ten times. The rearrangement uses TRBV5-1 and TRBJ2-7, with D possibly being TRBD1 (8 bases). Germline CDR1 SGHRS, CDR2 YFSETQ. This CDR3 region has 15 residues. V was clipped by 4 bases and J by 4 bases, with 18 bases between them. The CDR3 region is CASSASGTGLYEQYF. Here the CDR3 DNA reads TGCGCCAGCAGCGCCAGCGGGACAGGTTTGTACGAGCAGTACTTC. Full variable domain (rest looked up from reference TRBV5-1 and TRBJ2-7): KAGVTQTPRYLIKTRGQQVTLSCSPISGHRSVSWYQQTPGQGLQFLFEYFSETQRNKGNFPGRFSGRQFSNSRSEMNVSTLELGDSALYLCASSASGTGLYEQYFGPGTRLTVT.

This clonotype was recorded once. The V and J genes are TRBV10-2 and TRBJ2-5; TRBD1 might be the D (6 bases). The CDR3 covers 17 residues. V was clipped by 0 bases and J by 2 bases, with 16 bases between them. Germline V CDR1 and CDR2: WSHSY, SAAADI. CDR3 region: CASSESRSRGPQETQYF. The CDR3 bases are TGCGCCAGCAGTGAGTCGAGAAGCAGGGGTCCGCAAGAGACCCAGTACTTC.

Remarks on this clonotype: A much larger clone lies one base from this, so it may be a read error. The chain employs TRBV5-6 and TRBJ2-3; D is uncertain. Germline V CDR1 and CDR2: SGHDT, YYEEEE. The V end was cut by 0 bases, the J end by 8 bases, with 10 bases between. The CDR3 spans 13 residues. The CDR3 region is CASSLDGPVTQYF. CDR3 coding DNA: TGTGCCAGCAGCTTGGACGGCCCAGTTACGCAGTATTTT.

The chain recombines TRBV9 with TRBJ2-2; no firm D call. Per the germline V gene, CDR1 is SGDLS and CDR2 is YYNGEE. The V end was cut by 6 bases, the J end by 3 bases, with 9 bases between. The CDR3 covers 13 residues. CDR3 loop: CASKTEDTGELFF. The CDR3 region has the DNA TGTGCCAGCAAAACAGAGGACACCGGGGAGCTGTTTTTT.

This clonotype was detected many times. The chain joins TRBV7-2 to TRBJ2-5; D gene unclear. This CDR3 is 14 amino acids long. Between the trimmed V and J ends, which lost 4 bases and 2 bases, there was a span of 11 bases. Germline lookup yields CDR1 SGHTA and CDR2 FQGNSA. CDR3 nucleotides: TGTGCCAGCAGCTCGGACCTATATCAAGAGACCCAGTACTTC. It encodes CASSSDLYQETQYF.

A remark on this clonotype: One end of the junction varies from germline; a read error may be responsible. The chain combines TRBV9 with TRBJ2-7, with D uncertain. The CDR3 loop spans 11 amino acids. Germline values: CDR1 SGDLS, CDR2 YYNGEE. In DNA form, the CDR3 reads TGTGCCGGCAGCGCCGGCTACGAGCAGTACTTC. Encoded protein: CAGSAGYEQYF.

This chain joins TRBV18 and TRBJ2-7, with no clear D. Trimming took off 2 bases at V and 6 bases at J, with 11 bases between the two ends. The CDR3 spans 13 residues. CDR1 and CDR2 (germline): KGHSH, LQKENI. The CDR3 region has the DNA TGTGCCAGCTCACCAGGGGTCACCTGCGAGCAGTACTTC. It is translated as CASSPGVTCEQYF.

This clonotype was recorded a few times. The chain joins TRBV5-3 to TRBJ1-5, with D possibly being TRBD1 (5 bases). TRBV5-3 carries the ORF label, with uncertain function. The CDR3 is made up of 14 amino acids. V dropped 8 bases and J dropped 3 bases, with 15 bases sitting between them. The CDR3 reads CASRGLGDNQPQHF. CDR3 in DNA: TGTGCCAGCCGCGGGTTGGGGGACAATCAGCCCCAGCATTTT.

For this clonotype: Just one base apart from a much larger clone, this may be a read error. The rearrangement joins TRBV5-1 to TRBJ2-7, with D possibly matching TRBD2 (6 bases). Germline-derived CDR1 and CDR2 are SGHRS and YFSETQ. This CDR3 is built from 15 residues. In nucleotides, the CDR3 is TGCGCCAACAGCTTGGCCCCTAGCGATACCTACGAGCAGTACTTC. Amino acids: CANSLAPSDTYEQYF.

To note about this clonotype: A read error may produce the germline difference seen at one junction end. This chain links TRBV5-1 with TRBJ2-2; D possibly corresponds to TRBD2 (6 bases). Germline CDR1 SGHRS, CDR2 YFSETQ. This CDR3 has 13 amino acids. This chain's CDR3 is CASSLGDAGGLFF. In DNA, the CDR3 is TGCGCCAGCAGCTTAGGGGACGCCGGGGGGCTGTTTTTT.

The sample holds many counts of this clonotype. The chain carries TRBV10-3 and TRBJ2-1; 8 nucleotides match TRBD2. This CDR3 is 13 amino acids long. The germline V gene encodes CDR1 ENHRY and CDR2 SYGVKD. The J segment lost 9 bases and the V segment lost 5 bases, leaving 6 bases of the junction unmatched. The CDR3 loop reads CAISSGLDGEQFF. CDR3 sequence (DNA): TGTGCCATCAGTTCGGGACTAGACGGTGAGCAGTTCTTC.

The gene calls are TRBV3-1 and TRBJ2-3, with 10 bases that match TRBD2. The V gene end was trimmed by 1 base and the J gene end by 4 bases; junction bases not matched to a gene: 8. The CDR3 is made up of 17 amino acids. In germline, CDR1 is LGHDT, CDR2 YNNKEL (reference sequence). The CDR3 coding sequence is TGTGCCAGCAGCCAAGTTTCCAGCGGGGGGGCCCCAGATACGCAGTATTTT. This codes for CASSQVSSGGAPDTQYF.

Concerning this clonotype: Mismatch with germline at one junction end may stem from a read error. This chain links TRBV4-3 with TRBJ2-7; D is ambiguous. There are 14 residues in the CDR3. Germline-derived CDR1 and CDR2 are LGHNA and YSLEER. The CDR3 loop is CASRQAPASYEQYF. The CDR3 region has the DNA TGCGCCAGCCGCCAAGCTCCCGCGTCCTACGAGCAGTACTTC.

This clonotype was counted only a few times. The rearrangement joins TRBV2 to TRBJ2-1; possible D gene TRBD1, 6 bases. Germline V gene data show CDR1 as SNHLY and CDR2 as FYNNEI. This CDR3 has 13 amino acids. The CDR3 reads CSPADSSYNEQFF. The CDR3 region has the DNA TGTTCTCCGGCGGACAGCTCCTACAATGAGCAGTTCTTC.

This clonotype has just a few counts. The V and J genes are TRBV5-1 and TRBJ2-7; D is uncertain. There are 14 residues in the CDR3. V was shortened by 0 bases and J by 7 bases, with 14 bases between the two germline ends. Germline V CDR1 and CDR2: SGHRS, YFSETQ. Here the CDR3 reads CASSLAWGWEEQYF. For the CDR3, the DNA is TGCGCCAGCAGCTTGGCCTGGGGATGGGAAGAGCAGTACTTC.

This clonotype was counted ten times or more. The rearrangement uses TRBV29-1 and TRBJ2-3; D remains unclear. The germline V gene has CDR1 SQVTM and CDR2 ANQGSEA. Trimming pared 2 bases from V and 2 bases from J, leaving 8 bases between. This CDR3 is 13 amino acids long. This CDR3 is CSVETGDTDTQYF. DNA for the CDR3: TGCAGCGTTGAAACGGGCGACACAGATACGCAGTATTTT.